A selection of T cell receptor beta chains follows, all from one sample in a study of blood T cell repertoires in COVID-19. Only in-frame clones appear in the TCRdb table, and some are missing; sequencing was by immunoSEQ multiplex PCR. This table has about 150,000 clones, around 87% appearing once. Input material: peripheral blood. Receptors originate from an elderly man with acute or convalescent COVID-19. Each CDR3 is given with its conserved first and last residue. The D gene is left open where the match is weak. The size of a clone is reported for some rows only, either as once, few or many, or as a class for expanded clones.

>TRBJ1-1|-|once|TRBV7-8
CASSLVIGEAFF
TGTGCCAGCAGCTTAGTAATCGGTGAAGCTTTCTTT
>TRBJ2-3|TRBD2|once|TRBV7-2
CASSLVSGGRYF
TGTGCCAGCAGCTTAGTATCCGGGGGGAGGTATTTT
>TRBJ1-5|TRBD1|-|TRBV28
CASSFWTGGSEQPQHF
TGTGCCAGCAGTTTTTGGACAGGGGGCTCTGAGCAGCCCCAGCATTTT
>TRBJ1-6|-|-|TRBV24-1
CATSTGDINSPLHF
TGTGCCACCAGTACTGGTGATATTAATTCACCCCTCCACTTT
>TRBJ2-1|TRBD2|-|TRBV6-5
CASRPGLAGGNEQFF
TGTGCCAGCAGGCCGGGACTAGCGGGAGGGAATGAGCAGTTCTTC
>TRBJ2-2|TRBD1|-|TRBV6-4
CASSRDSLNTGELFF
TGTGCCAGCAGCCGGGACAGCCTGAACACCGGGGAGCTGTTTTTT
>TRBJ2-1|-|-|TRBV4-1
CASSQEGGPSSYNEQFF
TGCGCCAGCAGCCAAGAGGGGGGGCCTAGCTCCTACAATGAGCAGTTCTTC
>TRBJ2-5|-|few|TRBV12-5
CASGSGVGTQYF
TGTGCTAGTGGTTCGGGGGTGGGGACCCAGTACTTC
>TRBJ1-5|TRBD1|-|TRBV6-5
CASSYGDRNQPQHF
TGTGCCAGCAGTTACGGGGACAGAAATCAGCCCCAGCATTTT
>TRBJ1-1|-|-|TRBV5-8
CASNGRTEAFF
TGTGCCAGCAACGGTCGGACTGAAGCTTTCTTT
>TRBJ2-5|TRBD2|-|TRBV3-1/TRBV3-2
CASSLTTSGKQETQYF
TGTGCCAGCAGCCTTACGACTAGCGGCAAACAAGAGACCCAGTACTTC
>TRBJ2-7|-|-|TRBV30
CAWNTGTPDQYF
TGTGCCTGGAACACAGGAACGCCGGACCAGTACTTC
>TRBJ2-5|-|-|TRBV19
CASSIGGISQETQYF
TGTGCCAGTAGTATAGGCGGTATAAGTCAAGAGACCCAGTACTTC
>TRBJ2-5|TRBD2|-|TRBV28
CASSFTLGAGDKIQETQYF
TGTGCCAGCAGTTTTACCCTGGGAGCGGGGGACAAAATACAAGAGACCCAGTACTTC
>TRBJ2-5|TRBD2|-|TRBV27
CASSTNRVLGLAGTYHETQYF
TGTGCCAGCAGTACAAACAGGGTTCTTGGACTAGCGGGAACTTACCACGAGACCCAGTACTTC
>TRBJ1-4|-|-|TRBV14
CASSQDHRTTNEKLFF
TGTGCCAGCAGCCAAGACCACAGGACAACTAATGAAAAACTGTTTTTT
>TRBJ2-7|TRBD1|-|TRBV19
CASSSRQGSTVYEQYF
TGTGCCAGTAGTAGCCGACAGGGTTCTACAGTCTACGAGCAGTACTTC
>TRBJ1-3|-|-|TRBV20-1
CSASRGSGNTIYF
TGCAGTGCTAGTCGGGGCTCTGGAAACACCATATATTTT
>TRBJ1-2|-|-|TRBV9
CASSGGKGNRYGYTF
TGTGCCAGCAGCGGGGGCAAGGGCAACCGCTATGGCTACACCTTC
>TRBJ1-4|-|-|TRBV27
CASSSMGATNEKLFF
TGTGCCAGCAGTTCCATGGGAGCAACTAATGAAAAACTGTTTTTT
>TRBJ2-7|TRBD2|-|TRBV5-1
CASSLEPTSGRYEQYF
TGCGCCAGCAGCTTGGAACCGACTAGCGGGCGCTACGAGCAGTACTTC
>TRBJ1-2|TRBD1|-|TRBV19
CARPRIRQGGGYTF
TGTGCCAGACCGAGAATACGACAGGGTGGGGGCTACACCTTC
>TRBJ2-5|-|-|TRBV5-4
CASSLDGVETQYF
TGTGCCAGCAGCTTGGACGGGGTCGAGACCCAGTACTTC
>TRBJ1-2|-|-|TRBV19
CASSLQGGRRKYGYTF
TGTGCCAGTAGCCTACAGGGCGGAAGACGAAAGTATGGCTACACCTTC
>TRBJ2-1|TRBD1|-|TRBV7-9
CASSQSGTGEDEQFF
TGTGCCAGCAGCCAATCCGGGACAGGGGAGGATGAGCAGTTCTTC
>TRBJ2-3|-|-|TRBV5-4
CASSYGQLVSTDTQYF
TGTGCCAGCAGCTATGGACAGCTAGTCAGCACAGATACGCAGTATTTT
>TRBJ2-7|TRBD2|-|TRBV7-9
CASSLGGALSYEQYF
TGTGCCAGCAGCCTGGGAGGGGCGCTCTCCTACGAGCAGTACTTC
>TRBJ2-7|-|-|TRBV5-6
CASSGGQRGIYEQYF
TGTGCCAGCAGCGGAGGGCAGAGGGGAATCTACGAGCAGTACTTC
>TRBJ2-7|TRBD2|-|TRBV3-1/TRBV3-2
CASSVAGVEQYF
TGTGCCAGCAGTGTAGCGGGAGTCGAGCAGTACTTC
>TRBJ1-6|-|-|TRBV11-2
CASSLDQGNSPLHF
TGTGCCAGCAGCTTAGATCAGGGAAATTCACCCCTCCACTTT
>TRBJ1-2|TRBD1|few|TRBV5-1
CASSLAGTGTYGYTF
TGCGCCAGCAGCTTGGCGGGGACAGGGACCTATGGCTACACCTTC
>TRBJ2-1|TRBD2|-|TRBV18
CASSPVAGGQYNEQFF
TGTGCCAGCTCACCGGTAGCGGGAGGGCAATACAATGAGCAGTTCTTC